This TCR beta chain was sequenced for a study of blood T cell repertoires in COVID-19. In the study overall: The United States, Italy and Spain supplied acute and convalescent COVID-19 samples. Sample material is recorded as cDNA or gDNA derived from T cells, B-cell-depleted T cells, or PBMCs.

Original processing notes: Reference gene primer amplification gave estimated nucleated cell counts. Sequencing was performed with immunoSEQ multiplex PCR; in TCRdb, only in-frame clones are kept and a portion is missing. V and J calls and clone size are those listed in that table; D and trimming were worked out from the DNA. The sample consists of approximately 210,000 clones, around four fifths of them appearing once. The CDR3 extends over 16 amino acids. Per the germline V gene, CDR1 is MDHEN and CDR2 is SYDVKM. V lost 6 bases, J lost 1 base, and 16 bases lay in between. The sequencing input was peripheral blood. This sequence joins TRBV28 and TRBJ1-3; TRBD1 might be the D (6 bases). This TCR was sampled from a woman between 50 and 59 years old with active or convalescent COVID-19. The CDR3 loop is CASSQIGTPSGNTIYF. In DNA form, the CDR3 reads TGTGCCAGCAGCCAGATTGGGACACCATCTGGAAACACCATATATTTT.